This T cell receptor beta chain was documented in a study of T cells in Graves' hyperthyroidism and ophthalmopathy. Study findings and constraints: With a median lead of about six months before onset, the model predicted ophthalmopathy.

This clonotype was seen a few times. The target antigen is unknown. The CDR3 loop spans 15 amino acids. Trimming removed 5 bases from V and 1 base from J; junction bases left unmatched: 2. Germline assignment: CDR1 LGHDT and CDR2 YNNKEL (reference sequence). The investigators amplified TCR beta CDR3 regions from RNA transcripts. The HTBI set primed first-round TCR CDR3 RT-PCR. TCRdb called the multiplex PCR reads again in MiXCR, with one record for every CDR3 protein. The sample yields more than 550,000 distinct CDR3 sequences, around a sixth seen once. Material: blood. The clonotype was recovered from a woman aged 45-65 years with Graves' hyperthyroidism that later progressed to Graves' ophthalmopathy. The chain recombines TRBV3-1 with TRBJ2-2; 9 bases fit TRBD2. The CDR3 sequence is CASSETSGNTGELFF. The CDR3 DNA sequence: TGTGCCAGCAGCGAGACTAGCGGGAACACCGGGGAGCTGTTTTTT.